This TCR beta chain was identified during a study of post-analysis software for immune sequencing data. General study points: Controls showed lower frequencies than patients for roughly five TRBV segments, and TRBV5-6, TRBV5-1 and TRBV20-1 were among these.

TCR beta cDNA libraries had unique molecular identifiers. One entry per CDR3 protein, called by TCRdb with MiXCR from the PCR reads. Of roughly 800,000 distinct CDR3 sequences in the sample, approximately 53% are singletons; the top ten hold 4.6%. This CDR3 region has 16 residues. Trimming cost V 8 bases and J 5 bases, with 21 bases left between them. Germline V CDR1 and CDR2: MNHNS, SASEGT. Worth noting for this clonotype: The target antigen is unknown.

Sequencing was carried out using blood. The chain combines TRBV6-1 with TRBJ1-4; D is uncertain. This clonotype was sampled from a girl between 10 and 17 years old with multiple sclerosis. The CDR3 bases are TGTGCCAGCCGTCCGGTCCCAGGTGCCTCGAATGAAAAACTGTTTTTT. Amino acids: CASRPVPGASNEKLFF.